These T cell receptor beta chains were read from a single sample in a study of cytomegalovirus exposure and HLA in healthy donors. Only in-frame clones appear in the TCRdb table, and some are missing; sequencing was by immunoSEQ multiplex PCR. The sample lists over 150,000 clones; roughly 83% were seen once. The sample comprised PBMCs. These receptors originate from a boy between 2 and 10 years old in good health and CMV-seronegative. The conserved cysteine and the conserved F or W are not part of the CDR3 here. Rows give clone size only sometimes, using once, few, many, or a class for an expanded clone.

TRBJ2-7 TRBV25-1 13 - ASSEIAGVSLEQY
TRBJ1-1 TRBV30 12 - AWSEGGWGSEAF
TRBJ2-7 TRBV6-5 10 - ASSLGGGEQY
TRBJ1-3 TRBV28 13 - ASRPGQGGGNTIY
TRBJ1-5 TRBV27 12 - ASSLGGGNQPQH
TRBJ2-3 TRBV30 11 - AWRADLWDTQY
TRBJ1-3 TRBV9 13 - ASSVGSLSGNTIY
TRBJ2-3 TRBV13 15 - ASSRRLAGGSTDTQY
TRBJ2-7 TRBV19 11 - ASSRTGENEQY
TRBJ2-7 TRBV7-8 10 - ASSLRDYEQY
TRBJ1-1 TRBV18 14 - ASSPILGQTNTEAF
TRBJ2-7 TRBV27 12 - ASSLYRAPYEQY
TRBJ1-2 TRBV25-1 10 - ASSEPGRMYT
TRBJ2-1 TRBV6-6 11 few ASAYAAAKLQF
TRBJ2-1 TRBV7-9 15 - ASSQTSGRASNNEQF
TRBJ2-7 TRBV6-5 12 - ASSPAGGVREQY
TRBJ1-2 TRBV5-1 14 - ASSLREGRTNYGYT
TRBJ1-2 TRBV6-1 12 - ASGFSGVNYGYT
TRBJ1-3 TRBV27 12 - ASALGGTGNTIY
TRBJ1-1 TRBV5-1 12 - ASSPGDRPTEAF
TRBJ1-3 TRBV7-9 14 - ASSPLSGQGRNTIY
TRBJ2-1 TRBV28 15 - ASSLFQRENYLREQF
TRBJ2-2 TRBV9 14 - ASSLSGNVNTGELF
TRBJ2-2 TRBV10-1 16 - ASSESRASGSNTGELF
TRBJ2-5 TRBV13 11 - ASSGTDSGTQY
TRBJ1-1 TRBV19 14 - ASSIPSITGGTEAF
TRBJ2-1 TRBV9 13 - ASSSGTFSYNEQF
TRBJ1-1 TRBV13 14 - ASSLGGQSMNTEAF
TRBJ2-3 TRBV19 14 - ASSMFRRGSTDTQY
TRBJ1-3 TRBV6-5 13 - ASSYSGSSGNTIY
TRBJ2-7 TRBV18 13 - ASSPLGRTFYEQY
TRBJ1-5 TRBV19 14 - ASSTGAPYSNQPQH
TRBJ2-1 TRBV4-2 12 - ASTPGGVYNEQF
TRBJ2-5 TRBV28 12 - ASSARQVQETQY
- TRBV4-2 13 - ASSQPGLGVHEQY
TRBJ2-5 TRBV9 14 - ASSPGGTGGQETQY
TRBJ1-5 TRBV19 11 - ASSTSGYQPQH
TRBJ1-1 TRBV10-3 12 - AIRTGTGNSEAF
TRBJ2-7 TRBV9 11 - ASSKTGTYEQY
TRBJ2-7 TRBV7-9 12 - ASSPLDNSLEQY
TRBJ1-2 TRBV28 11 - ASNPGQPLADT
TRBJ2-1 TRBV7-6 13 - ASSERYRVYNEQF
TRBJ2-7 TRBV29-1 9 - SVRTDYEQY
TRBJ1-1 TRBV6-5 9 - ASSGDTEAF
TRBJ2-5 TRBV5-1 11 - ASSLGEQETQY
TRBJ1-5 TRBV28 13 - ASKGGELSNQPQH
TRBJ2-5 TRBV29-1 19 once SVDGDRLGLAGVSGLETQY
TRBJ2-5 TRBV6-5 10 once ASRAVGETQY
TRBJ2-3 TRBV9 12 once ASSDERDTDTQY
TRBJ1-1 TRBV6-5 11 - AASGGENTEAF
- TRBV7-9 12 - ASSLDIGPYEQY
TRBJ2-7 TRBV6-5 12 - ASSYGQGDDEQY
TRBJ1-5 TRBV19 13 once ASAIRQGRNQPQH
TRBJ1-1 TRBV4-1 12 - ASSQDFLNTEAF